The 29 T cell receptor beta chains below were found in one sample sequenced in a study of T cell responses to AZD1222 COVID-19 vaccine. Sequencing was performed with immunoSEQ multiplex PCR; in TCRdb, only in-frame clones are kept and a portion is missing. The profile covers 90,000 to 100,000 clones, with around 90% appearing a single time and around 4% taken by the ten largest. The material sequenced was peripheral blood, taken on day 0 of AZD1222 vaccination. These receptors were collected from an adult in good health.

The chain employs TRBV29-1 and TRBJ2-3; TRBD2 aligns across 8 bases. The V gene end was trimmed by 3 bases and the J gene end by 6 bases; junction bases not matched to a gene: 8. Germline CDR1 reads SQVTM; CDR2 reads ANQGSEA. The CDR3 is 14 residues long. The CDR3 nucleotides are TGCAGCGTTGATAGCGGGGACGATCCGGATACGCAGTATTTT. This gives the protein CSVDSGDDPDTQYF.

The chain couples TRBV5-6 to TRBJ1-6; TRBD1 is a possible D gene (6 bases). CDR3 length equals 14 residues. V was clipped by 4 bases and J by 10 bases, with 15 bases between them. The germline gives CDR1 SGHDT, CDR2 YYEEEE. DNA for the CDR3: TGTGCCAGCAGCGTAAGGGCCAGGGGCTCACCCCTCCACTTT. Encoded protein: CASSVRARGSPLHF.

The chain is built from TRBV28 and TRBJ1-2; no clear D gene. Germline V gene lookup returns CDR1 MDHEN and CDR2 SYDVKM. The CDR3 covers 15 residues. The germline V and J ends were trimmed by 6 bases and 10 bases, with 24 bases remaining between them. CDR3 in amino acids: CASSSTRAPVDDYTF. DNA of the CDR3: TGTGCCAGCAGCTCCACCCGGGCCCCAGTTGATGACTACACCTTC.

V and J are TRBV2 and TRBJ1-6; 8 nucleotides agree with TRBD1. Trimming removed 6 bases from V and 0 bases from J; junction bases left unmatched: 4. The CDR3 is 16 amino acids. Germline V gene sequence: CDR1 SNHLY, CDR2 FYNNEI. The CDR3 here is CASRRDRSSYNSPLHF. In DNA form, the CDR3 reads TGTGCCAGCAGACGGGACAGGAGCTCCTATAATTCACCCCTCCACTTT.

The chain links TRBV9 to TRBJ1-2; 12 bases are a match to TRBD1. Germline V gene data show CDR1 as SGDLS and CDR2 as YYNGEE. This CDR3 region has 15 residues. V lost 4 bases, J lost 4 bases, and 5 bases stayed unmatched. CDR3 coding DNA: TGTGCCAGCAGCCAGGGACAGGGGGCTACCTATGGCTACACCTTC. This sequence encodes CASSQGQGATYGYTF.

The V call is TRBV3-1 (or the pseudogene TRBV3-2), the J call TRBJ2-1; D gene uncertain. This CDR3 spans 16 amino acids. CDR1 and CDR2 from the germline V gene are LGHDT and YNNKEL (reference sequence). The V gene lost 1 base and the J gene lost 2 bases, with 12 bases spanning the gap. The CDR3 nucleotides are TGTGCCAGCAGCCAAGGCCAGCTCTTTCCCTACAATGAGCAGTTCTTC. As protein: CASSQGQLFPYNEQFF.

The chain couples TRBV20-1 to TRBJ2-1; maybe TRBD1 (5 bases). This CDR3 has 14 residues. The V gene's germline CDR1 is DFQATT and CDR2 SNEGSKA (reference sequence). V lost 3 bases, J lost 8 bases, and 17 bases lay in between. As DNA, the CDR3 is TGCAGTGCTAGTGCGCCAGGGCAACACGATGAGCAGTTCTTC. This translates into CSASAPGQHDEQFF.

The chain combines TRBV3-1 (or the pseudogene TRBV3-2) with TRBJ2-7, with TRBD2 matching 7 bases. V shed 0 bases, J shed 3 bases, and the junction held 2 bases outside the gene matches. The CDR3 is 14 amino acids. Germline CDR1 LGHDT, CDR2 YNNKEL (reference sequence). CDR3 in DNA: TGTGCCAGCAGCCAAGATTGGGGGGGCTACGAGCAGTACTTC. This codes for CASSQDWGGYEQYF.

This clone was recorded only once. The chain recombines TRBV5-1 with TRBJ1-2; D may be TRBD1 (5 bases). Germline lookup yields CDR1 SGHRS and CDR2 YFSETQ. The V and J ends lost 1 base and 4 bases respectively, with 14 bases between them. The CDR3 length is 15 residues. Here the CDR3 reads CASSLIGGIGYGYTF. Here the CDR3 DNA reads TGCGCCAGCAGCTTGATCGGGGGAATCGGCTATGGCTACACCTTC.

The V gene is TRBV4-2, the J gene TRBJ1-3; D ambiguous. The CDR3 loop spans 16 amino acids. With 0 bases removed from V and 2 bases from J, the gap between germline ends came to 11 bases. CDR1 is LGHNA, CDR2 YNFKEQ, per germline. The CDR3 spells CASSQESGGAGNTIYF. Written as DNA, the CDR3 is TGTGCCAGCAGCCAAGAGTCGGGTGGGGCTGGAAACACCATATATTTT.

The rearrangement joins TRBV5-1 to TRBJ2-5; D is undetermined. Deletions cut 4 bases from V and 0 bases from J, with 16 bases between. This CDR3 has 16 residues. Germline-derived CDR1 and CDR2 are SGHRS and YFSETQ. CDR3 nucleotide sequence: TGCGCCAGCAGCCCTTTCGAGACAAAGTACCAAGAGACCCAGTACTTC. Protein: CASSPFETKYQETQYF.

J is TRBJ1-2 and V is TRBV5-1; tentative D call: TRBD1 (5 bases). V was shortened by 0 bases and J by 7 bases, with 10 bases between the two germline ends. The CDR3 extends over 13 amino acids. In germline, CDR1 is SGHRS, CDR2 YFSETQ. The CDR3 region has the DNA TGCGCCAGCAGCTTGGAGTCCGGGGCTGGCTACACCTTC. The encoded protein is CASSLESGAGYTF. The full variable domain, rest sourced from reference TRBV5-1 and TRBJ1-2, is KAGVTQTPRYLIKTRGQQVTLSCSPISGHRSVSWYQQTPGQGLQFLFEYFSETQRNKGNFPGRFSGRQFSNSRSEMNVSTLELGDSALYLCASSLESGAGYTFGSGTRLTVV.

The genes are TRBV21-1 and TRBJ2-7; the table assigns TRBD2, which was not confirmed against the DNA. TRBV21-1 is described as a pseudogene. The CDR3 has 15 amino acids. The CDR3 DNA sequence: TGTGCCAGCAGCAAACGGGGGGACCCCTTCTACGAGCAGTACTTC. Protein sequence: CASSKRGDPFYEQYF.

The V and J genes are TRBV3-1 (or the pseudogene TRBV3-2) and TRBJ2-5; D remains unclear. The germline V gene has CDR1 LGHDT and CDR2 YNNKEL (reference sequence). The CDR3 has 15 residues. The germline V and J ends were trimmed by 3 bases and 3 bases, with 14 bases remaining between them. The CDR3 DNA reads as TGTGCCAGCAGCCATCCGGGTGGTGGAAAAGAGACCCAGTACTTC. Translating gives CASSHPGGGKETQYF.

This chain joins TRBV11-3 and TRBJ2-5, with D unclear. Germline V CDR1 and CDR2: SGHNT, YENEEA. This CDR3 spans 13 amino acids. V was pared by 4 bases and J by 4 bases, with 10 bases between. The CDR3 coding sequence is TGTGCCAGCAGCTCAGACCCAGGAGAGACCCAGTACTTC. Its translation is CASSSDPGETQYF.

The chain has TRBV5-5 and TRBJ1-6; 9 bases are shared with TRBD1. The germline V gene has CDR1 SGHKS and CDR2 YYEKEE (reference sequence). This CDR3 spans 15 amino acids. V gave up 4 bases and J gave up 8 bases; unmatched junction bases: 7. CDR3 protein: CASSAAGTGYSPLHF. The CDR3 DNA follows: TGTGCCAGCAGCGCCGCCGGGACAGGGTATTCACCCCTCCACTTT.

This chain links TRBV5-1 with TRBJ1-1; D gene unclear. Germline lookup yields CDR1 SGHRS and CDR2 YFSETQ. The CDR3 spans 15 residues. Trimming removed 2 bases at V and 1 base at J, with 12 bases between. The CDR3 DNA reads TGCGCCAGCAGCTTCAATGTACAGACGAACACTGAAGCTTTCTTT. It encodes CASSFNVQTNTEAFF.

The V call is TRBV11-2, the J call TRBJ1-1, with D uncertain. The CDR3 has 11 residues. The V and J ends lost 6 bases and 1 base respectively, with 3 bases between them. The germline gives CDR1 SGHAT, CDR2 FQNNGV. DNA of the CDR3: TGTGCCAGCAGTAGGAACACTGAAGCTTTCTTT. This gives the protein CASSRNTEAFF. Full variable domain (remainder filled in from reference TRBV11-2 and TRBJ1-1): EAGVAQSPRYKIIEKRQSVAFWCNPISGHATLYWYQQILGQGPKLLIQFQNNGVVDDSQLPKDRFSAERLKGVDSTLKIQPAKLEDSAVYLCASSRNTEAFFGQGTRLTVV.

V gene TRBV5-4 combines with J gene TRBJ2-7; TRBD2 agrees at 8 bases. The CDR3 is 13 amino acids. Germline V gives CDR1 SGHNT, CDR2 YYREEE (reference sequence). The junction had 8 bases not matched to a gene; V was cut back by 2 bases and J by 10 bases. DNA of the CDR3: TGTGCCAGCAGCTTTGGGAGCGGGGGCCTCCAGTACTTC. Translating gives CASSFGSGGLQYF.

This clone was recorded only once. The V gene is TRBV6-5, the J gene TRBJ2-6; D gene uncertain. Germline values: CDR1 MNHEY, CDR2 SVGAGI. CDR3 size: 15 residues. Trimming took 8 bases from V and 4 from J, leaving 15 bases between them. CDR3 in amino acids: CASCSPAAGANVLTF. CDR3 in DNA: TGTGCCAGCTGTTCACCGGCGGCCGGGGCCAACGTCCTGACTTTC.

The CDR3 nucleotides are TGTGCCAGCAGTCCAGGGGAGGGCGGCAAAAACATTCAGTACTTC. Residues: CASSPGEGGKNIQYF. V is TRBV6-5 and J is TRBJ2-4, with a tentative D call TRBD2 (7 bases). This CDR3 is built from 15 residues. In germline, CDR1 is MNHEY, CDR2 SVGAGI. Between the trimmed V and J ends, which lost 5 bases and 3 bases, there was a span of 14 bases.

The chain combines TRBV4-1 with TRBJ1-5, with 10 positions matching TRBD1. Germline values: CDR1 MGHRA, CDR2 YSYEKL. Trimming removed 2 bases from V and 5 bases from J; junction bases left unmatched: 9. CDR3 length: 17 amino acids. The CDR3 DNA follows: TGCGCCAGCAGCCAACAGGGACCGGGACAGGGGTATCAGCCCCAGCATTTT. Translating it yields CASSQQGPGQGYQPQHF.

The chain couples TRBV7-2 to TRBJ2-3, with unresolved D. The germline gives CDR1 SGHTA, CDR2 FQGNSA. The germline V and J ends were trimmed by 1 base and 6 bases, with 14 bases remaining between them. The CDR3 sequence is 15 residues long. The CDR3: CASSLGFLDGDTQYF. CDR3 bases: TGTGCCAGCAGCTTAGGTTTCCTAGACGGGGATACGCAGTATTTT.

The rearrangement uses TRBV29-1 and TRBJ1-2; a possible D gene is TRBD1 (6 bases). CDR1 and CDR2 from the germline V gene are SQVTM and ANQGSEA. There are 13 residues in the CDR3. V was clipped by 1 base and J by 4 bases, with 10 bases between them. The CDR3 DNA follows: TGCAGCGTTGAAGGGGGGGACACCTATGGCTACACCTTC. Amino acids: CSVEGGDTYGYTF.

The gene calls are TRBV29-1 and TRBJ2-1; 7 nucleotides agree with TRBD2. V lost 4 bases, J lost 3 bases, and 6 bases stayed unmatched. This CDR3 comprises 14 residues. The germline V gene has CDR1 SQVTM and CDR2 ANQGSEA. CDR3 coding DNA: TGCAGCGTTGGTCTTGGGGGGGACTACAATGAGCAGTTCTTC. Amino acids: CSVGLGGDYNEQFF.

The V call is TRBV27, the J call TRBJ1-5, with D unresolved. With 3 bases removed from V and 6 bases from J, the gap between germline ends came to 3 bases. The germline gives CDR1 MNHEY, CDR2 SMNVEV (reference sequence). The CDR3 loop spans 11 amino acids. The CDR3 nucleotides read TGTGCCAGCAGTTTGGCTCAGCCCCAGCATTTT. It specifies CASSLAQPQHF.

This clone was seen just once. The rearrangement uses TRBV5-8 and TRBJ1-2, with a tentative D call TRBD1 (6 bases). V was pared by 7 bases and J by 4 bases, with 14 bases between. The germline V gene encodes CDR1 SGHTS and CDR2 YDEGEE. This CDR3 comprises 13 residues. The CDR3 DNA sequence: TGTGCCAGCCTACAGGGACGGATCTATGGCTACACCTTC. Residues: CASLQGRIYGYTF. Looking up the rest from reference TRBV5-8 and TRBJ1-2 gives the full variable domain: EAGVTQSPTHLIKTRGQQATLRCSPISGHTSVYWYQQALGLGLQFLLWYDEGEERNRGNFPPRFSGRQFPNYSSELNVNALELEDSALYLCASLQGRIYGYTFGSGTRLTVV.

V is TRBV4-2 and J is TRBJ1-2; unclear D gene. The V end was cut by 0 bases, the J end by 4 bases, with 9 bases between. The CDR3 extends over 14 amino acids. The V gene's germline CDR1 is LGHNA and CDR2 YNFKEQ. The CDR3 DNA follows: TGTGCCAGCAGCCAAGACTCGACTGCCTATGGCTACACCTTC. Protein: CASSQDSTAYGYTF.

The rearrangement uses TRBV29-1 and TRBJ1-1; D is ambiguous. Germline loops: CDR1 SQVTM, CDR2 ANQGSEA. The CDR3 extends over 11 amino acids. The ends were cut back, 7 bases at V and 3 bases at J, with 9 bases in the middle. CDR3 residues: CSGFVDTEAFF. Written as DNA, the CDR3 is TGCAGCGGATTTGTTGACACTGAAGCTTTCTTT.